These 29 T cell receptor beta chains were all obtained from the same sample, sequenced in a study of cytomegalovirus exposure and HLA in healthy donors. The PCR was carried out with 60 Vbeta primers and 13 Jbeta primers. Sequencing was performed with immunoSEQ multiplex PCR; in TCRdb, only in-frame clones are kept and a portion is missing. The sample has fewer than 200,000 clones; about 90% are singletons. The sequenced sample consisted of PBMCs. The receptors stem from a girl under three years old in good health and CMV-seronegative.

Written as DNA, the CDR3 is TGTGCCAGCAGCTTAACTAGCTCCCAATACAATGAGCAGTTCTTC. It translates to CASSLTSSQYNEQFF. This rearrangement joins TRBV9 to TRBJ2-1; D possibly corresponds to TRBD2 (6 bases). Germline values: CDR1 SGDLS, CDR2 YYNGEE. Trimming removed 4 bases from V and 4 bases from J, with 15 bases in between. This CDR3 comprises 15 residues.

The rearrangement uses TRBV29-1 and TRBJ1-1, with D perhaps TRBD1 (5 bases). Trimming took off 4 bases at V and 4 bases at J, with 13 bases between the two ends. This CDR3 spans 13 amino acids. Germline CDR1 reads SQVTM; CDR2 reads ANQGSEA. This CDR3 is CSVAREGSTEAFF. CDR3 nucleotides: TGCAGCGTTGCCCGGGAGGGGAGCACTGAAGCTTTCTTT.

The chain carries TRBV11-2 and TRBJ2-2; the D is unclear. CDR3 length: 18 residues. The V end lost 6 bases, the J end lost 4 bases, and 24 bases lay between the germline ends. Germline CDR1 SGHAT, CDR2 FQNNGV. The CDR3, as DNA: TGTGCCAGCAGGTCAGGCCCGACCCCCCGTCCATTCACCGGGGAGCTGTTTTTT. Protein product: CASRSGPTPRPFTGELFF.

This clone was observed a few times. V and J are TRBV4-1 and TRBJ2-7, with 7 bases fitting TRBD2. CDR1 MGHRA and CDR2 YSYEKL come from the germline V gene. The CDR3 spans 15 residues. Trimming cost V 2 bases and J 2 bases; bases outside gene matches: 6. The CDR3: CASSQLTSAAYEQYF. As DNA, the CDR3 is TGCGCCAGCAGCCAACTCACTAGCGCAGCCTACGAGCAGTACTTC.

The genes are TRBV19 and TRBJ2-7; perhaps TRBD1 as D (6 bases). Germline V gives CDR1 LNHDA, CDR2 SQIVND (reference sequence). CDR3 length: 16 amino acids. The V and J ends lost 8 bases and 3 bases respectively, with 23 bases between them. The CDR3 protein is CASSRFSGQGLYEQYF. CDR3 DNA sequence: TGTGCCAGTTCCAGATTTTCGGGACAAGGGCTCTACGAGCAGTACTTC.

This sequence joins TRBV27 and TRBJ2-1; the D gene is possibly TRBD1 (6 bases). V dropped 8 bases and J dropped 5 bases, with 25 bases sitting between them. This CDR3 has 17 residues. From germline, CDR1 is MNHEY and CDR2 SMNVEV (reference sequence). The CDR3 loop reads CASLRVWGRIRHNEQFF. Here the CDR3 DNA reads TGTGCCAGCCTTAGAGTCTGGGGGCGAATCCGCCACAATGAGCAGTTCTTC.

V and J are TRBV13 and TRBJ2-1; 8 bases line up with TRBD2. Losses at the gene ends were 5 bases for V and 7 bases for J; bases not matched to a gene: 7. Germline V gene data show CDR1 as PRHDT and CDR2 as FYEKMQ (reference sequence). The CDR3 runs to 14 residues. CDR3 amino acids: CASSGLAPGNEQFF. In DNA form, the CDR3 reads TGTGCCAGCAGCGGACTAGCTCCGGGTAATGAGCAGTTCTTC.

The V call is TRBV9, the J call TRBJ2-3; TRBD1 is a possible D gene (6 bases). Germline V gene sequence: CDR1 SGDLS, CDR2 YYNGEE. The CDR3 is 13 residues long. Trimming stripped 4 bases from V and 5 bases from J, with 11 bases between. CDR3 nucleotide sequence: TGTGCCAGCAGCTCCACAGGGAAAGATACGCAGTATTTT. Translated, it gives CASSSTGKDTQYF.

V usage is TRBV18 and J usage is TRBJ2-1; 7 bases match TRBD1. Germline assignment: CDR1 KGHSH and CDR2 LQKENI. This CDR3 spans 16 amino acids. J was trimmed by 8 bases and V by 3 bases; bases with no gene match: 13. CDR3 loop: CASSPLTGVIRDEQFF. Here the CDR3 DNA reads TGTGCCAGCTCACCCCTTACAGGGGTAATTAGGGATGAGCAGTTCTTC.

The chain employs TRBV5-1 and TRBJ1-6; 7 bases fit TRBD1. CDR3 length: 18 residues. Trimming at V came to 4 bases and at J to 4 bases, leaving 14 bases not matched to a gene. Germline loops: CDR1 SGHRS, CDR2 YFSETQ. Here the CDR3 reads CASSPDPGTATYNSPLHF. The CDR3 nucleotides read TGCGCCAGCAGCCCAGACCCCGGGACAGCAACATATAATTCACCCCTCCACTTT.

The chain combines TRBV27 with TRBJ2-1; 7 bases line up with TRBD1. From germline, CDR1 is MNHEY and CDR2 SMNVEV (reference sequence). This CDR3 region has 15 residues. V gave up 2 bases and J gave up 0 bases; unmatched junction bases: 1. CDR3 loop: CASSLRDSSYNEQFF. In nucleotides, the CDR3 is TGTGCCAGCAGTTTACGGGACAGCTCCTACAATGAGCAGTTCTTC.

This clone has a single count. CDR3 nucleotide sequence: TGTGCCAGCAGCTTAGCTAGCGGGGGTTACGAGCAGTACTTC. Translation gives CASSLASGGYEQYF. V is TRBV13 and J is TRBJ2-7; the match to TRBD2 covers 10 bases. The germline V gene has CDR1 PRHDT and CDR2 FYEKMQ (reference sequence). V gave up 1 base and J gave up 4 bases; unmatched junction bases: 1. This CDR3 comprises 14 residues.

The V call is TRBV19, the J call TRBJ2-7, with a possible D match to TRBD1 (5 bases). V lost 6 bases and J lost 3, with 18 bases in between. This CDR3 is built from 15 residues. Germline loops: CDR1 LNHDA, CDR2 SQIVND (reference sequence). CDR3 loop: CASRAVDRSYYEQYF. The CDR3 DNA sequence: TGTGCCAGTAGGGCTGTTGACAGAAGCTACTACGAGCAGTACTTC.

The chain carries TRBV18 and TRBJ2-5; TRBD1 matches at 7 bases. This CDR3 is built from 15 residues. V dropped 5 bases and J dropped 4; count of bases not matched to a gene: 10. Germline CDR1 KGHSH, CDR2 LQKENI. In DNA, the CDR3 is TGTGCCAGCTCATCCTATGACAGGGAAGGAGAGACCCAGTACTTC. Translating gives CASSSYDREGETQYF.

The V gene is TRBV7-9, the J gene TRBJ1-1; D might be TRBD1 (5 bases). This CDR3 is built from 14 residues. With 6 bases removed from V and 0 bases from J, the gap between germline ends came to 11 bases. In germline, CDR1 is SEHNR, CDR2 FQNEAQ (reference sequence). This CDR3 is CASRGPGVNTEAFF. The CDR3 nucleotides are TGTGCCAGCAGGGGGCCGGGGGTGAACACTGAAGCTTTCTTT.

The chain employs TRBV6-1 and TRBJ1-6; no clear D. The V end was cut by 8 bases, the J end by 7 bases, with 18 bases between. Germline V lookup: CDR1 MNHNS, CDR2 SASEGT. The CDR3 runs 15 residues. The chain's CDR3 is CASVWGVANNSPLHF. CDR3 bases: TGTGCCAGCGTTTGGGGTGTAGCGAACAATTCACCCCTCCACTTT.

This chain connects TRBV7-9 to TRBJ2-7; D gene uncertain. The CDR3 is 12 residues long. The V gene lost 8 bases and the J gene lost 3 bases, with 11 bases spanning the gap. The germline gives CDR1 SEHNR, CDR2 FQNEAQ (reference sequence). CDR3 loop: CASAYQVYEQYF. The DNA of the CDR3 is TGTGCCAGCGCTTATCAGGTCTACGAGCAGTACTTC.

The chain joins TRBV20-1 to TRBJ2-3; D perhaps matches TRBD1 (5 bases). Trimming shortened V by 6 bases and J by 6 bases, and 7 bases separated the two germline ends. This CDR3 contains 10 residues. Per germline, CDR1 DFQATT and CDR2 SNEGSKA (reference sequence). The chain's CDR3 is CSAYRDTQYF. The CDR3 region has the DNA TGCAGTGCATACAGGGATACGCAGTATTTT.

DNA for the CDR3: TGCGCCAGCAGCCAAGGTTTGGACAGGGGTTACGAGCAGTACTTC. Encoded protein: CASSQGLDRGYEQYF. The chain is built from TRBV4-1 and TRBJ2-7, with TRBD1 identical over 9 bases. Germline V gives CDR1 MGHRA, CDR2 YSYEKL. The length of the CDR3 is 15 residues. Losses at the gene ends were 1 base for V and 4 bases for J; bases not matched to a gene: 5.

The chain links TRBV7-2 to TRBJ2-7; 16 bases agree with TRBD2. The CDR3 length is 18 residues. Per germline, CDR1 SGHTA and CDR2 FQGNSA. The junction had 8 bases not matched to a gene; V was cut back by 0 bases and J by 6 bases. The CDR3 DNA is TGTGCCAGCAGCTTAGCCCCGGGACTAGCGGGAGGGCCGGTCGAGCAGTACTTC. It translates to CASSLAPGLAGGPVEQYF.

CDR3 DNA sequence: TGTGCCAGCTCCTCGGACCGGGACAAAGACCTGACTTTC. It translates to CASSSDRDKDLTF. The genes are TRBV18 and TRBJ2-6; maybe TRBD1 (6 bases). CDR1 and CDR2 (germline): KGHSH, LQKENI. The V and J ends lost 6 bases and 15 bases respectively, with 18 bases between them. CDR3 length: 13 amino acids. Together with reference TRBV18 and TRBJ2-6, the CDR3 gives the full variable domain: NAGVMQNPRHLVRRRGQEARLRCSPMKGHSHVYWYRQLPEEGLKFMVYLQKENIIDESGMPKERFSAEFPKEGPSILRIQQVVRGDSAAYFCASSSDRDKDLTFGAGSRLTVL.

A few counts support this clone. This chain joins TRBV29-1 and TRBJ2-1; D is possibly TRBD1 (6 bases). Germline values: CDR1 SQVTM, CDR2 ANQGSEA. Between the trimmed V and J ends, which lost 7 bases and 10 bases, there was a span of 14 bases. The CDR3 length is 11 residues. The CDR3 DNA reads TGCAGCGGATTACAGGGCTGGGAGCAGTTCTTC. It is translated as CSGLQGWEQFF.

The chain is built from TRBV4-1 and TRBJ2-5; D unresolved. The germline V gene encodes CDR1 MGHRA and CDR2 YSYEKL. Deletions cut 3 bases from V and 1 base from J, with 9 bases between. The CDR3 is 14 residues long. Here the CDR3 reads CASSQDDIQETQYF. The CDR3 DNA reads TGCGCCAGCAGCCAGGATGACATCCAAGAGACCCAGTACTTC.

The chain employs TRBV4-1 and TRBJ2-5; TRBD2 agrees at 10 bases. Germline assignment: CDR1 MGHRA and CDR2 YSYEKL. This CDR3 is 15 amino acids long. V gave up 0 bases and J gave up 4 bases; unmatched junction bases: 2. The CDR3 here is CASSQESGGGETQYF. CDR3 coding DNA: TGCGCCAGCAGCCAAGAGAGCGGGGGGGGAGAGACCCAGTACTTC.

The V and J genes are TRBV4-1 and TRBJ1-2, with 10 nucleotides matching TRBD1. Germline V CDR1 and CDR2: MGHRA, YSYEKL. V trimming: 2 bases; J trimming: 7 bases; junction bases outside the gene matches: 13. The CDR3 has 17 residues. The DNA for the CDR3 is TGCGCCAGCAGCCAAACAACGGTACAAGGACAGGGGGTTGGCTACACCTTC. This codes for CASSQTTVQGQGVGYTF.

The chain recombines TRBV19 with TRBJ1-1, with TRBD1 as a possible D gene (5 bases). Trimming pared 0 bases from V and 4 bases from J, leaving 12 bases between. The CDR3 consists of 15 residues. The V gene's germline CDR1 is LNHDA and CDR2 SQIVND (reference sequence). CDR3 in amino acids: CASSIEVGGRTEAFF. DNA of the CDR3: TGTGCCAGTAGTATAGAGGTGGGGGGACGCACTGAAGCTTTCTTT.

The rearrangement joins TRBV19 to TRBJ2-7, with TRBD1 matching over 7 bases. CDR3 length: 15 residues. Germline V gene lookup returns CDR1 LNHDA and CDR2 SQIVND (reference sequence). The ends lost 7 bases at V and 1 base at J; junction bases unmatched: 10. The CDR3 loop is CASTFRWGQSYEQYF. As DNA, the CDR3 is TGTGCCAGTACCTTCCGATGGGGACAGTCCTACGAGCAGTACTTC.

This sequence joins TRBV5-4 and TRBJ2-7; 9 nucleotides match TRBD2. The V gene's germline CDR1 is SGHNT and CDR2 YYREEE (reference sequence). CDR3 size: 13 residues. Trimming removed 3 bases from V and 5 bases from J; junction bases left unmatched: 3. The CDR3, as DNA: TGTGCCAGCAGCTCCGGGACTAGCAACGAGCAGTACTTC. It is translated as CASSSGTSNEQYF.

The chain is built from TRBV5-1 and TRBJ2-7; tentatively, D is TRBD2 (5 bases). The CDR3 consists of 14 residues. Germline CDR1 SGHRS, CDR2 YFSETQ. Trimming stripped 2 bases from V and 2 bases from J, with 11 bases between. The CDR3 sequence is CASSLSSGAYEQYF. The CDR3 DNA follows: TGCGCCAGCAGCTTATCCTCCGGGGCCTACGAGCAGTACTTC.